This T cell receptor beta chain derives from a study of T cell responses to AZD1222 COVID-19 vaccine. The assay was immunoSEQ multiplex PCR, and TCRdb's table has in-frame clones only and misses some. The data hold approximately 150,000 clones, with around 92% observed a single time. The source material was peripheral blood, sampled on day 0 of AZD1222 vaccination. This sequence was found in an adult in good health.

CDR3 DNA sequence: TGTGCCAGCAGTACCACTAGCGGGTACGAGCAGTACTTC. It encodes CASSTTSGYEQYF. The genes are TRBV6-5 and TRBJ2-7; 9 nucleotides line up with TRBD2. Germline-derived CDR1 and CDR2 are MNHEY and SVGAGI. V shed 5 bases, J shed 4 bases, and the junction held 3 bases outside the gene matches. This CDR3 contains 13 residues.